This T cell receptor (beta chain) was captured in a study of blood T cell repertoires in COVID-19. In the study overall: PBMCs, B-cell-depleted T cells, or T cells provided the cDNA or gDNA that made up the material.

Under the authors' procedure: Reference gene primer amplification in the assay estimated nucleated cell counts. The data were produced by immunoSEQ multiplex PCR, yet TCRdb's version contains in-frame clones alone and is incomplete. That table is the source of V, J and clone size, and D and trimming were worked out from the DNA. This table holds a few hundred thousand clones, 70% to 85% found once. The age range of participants was about 18 to 89 years, with residence in about two dozen US areas. Participants' own reports of clinical history determined their cohort assignment. Trimming removed 7 bases at V and 0 bases at J, with 9 bases between. The CDR3 sequence is 13 residues long. The germline gives CDR1 ENHRY, CDR2 SYGVKD.

The specimen was PBMCs or T cells enriched from blood (not recorded which). This sequence was found in an older woman who had recovered from COVID-19. This rearrangement joins TRBV10-3 to TRBJ1-1; no clear D gene. The CDR3 here is CAINSGMNTEAFF. CDR3 nucleotides: TGTGCCATCAACTCGGGAATGAACACTGAAGCTTTCTTT.